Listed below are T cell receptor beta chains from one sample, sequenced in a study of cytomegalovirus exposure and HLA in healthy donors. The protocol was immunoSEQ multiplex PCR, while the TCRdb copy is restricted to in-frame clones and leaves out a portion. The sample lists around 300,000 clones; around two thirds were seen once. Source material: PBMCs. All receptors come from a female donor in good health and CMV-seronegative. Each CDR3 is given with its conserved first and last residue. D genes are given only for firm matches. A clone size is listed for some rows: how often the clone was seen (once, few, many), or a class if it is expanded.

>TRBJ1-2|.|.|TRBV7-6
TGTGCCAGCAGCGAGGGCCAGCCGGGCTATGGCTACACCTTC
CASSEGQPGYGYTF
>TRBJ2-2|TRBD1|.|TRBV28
TGTGCCAGTACACAGGGGCGCGGGGAGCTGTTTTTT
CASTQGRGELFF
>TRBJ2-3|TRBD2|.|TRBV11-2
TGTGCCAGCAGCTCTAGCGGGAGGGGGCCAGAGTCCACAGATACGCAGTATTTT
CASSSSGRGPESTDTQYF
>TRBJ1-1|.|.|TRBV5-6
TGTGCCAGCAGGTTGACGGGTATGAACACTGAAGCTTTCTTT
CASRLTGMNTEAFF
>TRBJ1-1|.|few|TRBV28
TGTGCCAGCAGTTTACAGGGAAGGAACACTGAAGCTTTCTTT
CASSLQGRNTEAFF
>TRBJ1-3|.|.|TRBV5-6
TGTGCCAGCAGCCGGGGGGCGCATGGAAACACCATATATTTT
CASSRGAHGNTIYF
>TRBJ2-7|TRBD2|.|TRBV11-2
TGTGCCAGCAGCGACCCCCGGACGGGAGGGACTCACTACGAGCAGTACTTC
CASSDPRTGGTHYEQYF
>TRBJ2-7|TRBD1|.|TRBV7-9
TGTGCCAGCAGCCTATACAGGGGAGCGGCCGTACACGAGCAGTACTTC
CASSLYRGAAVHEQYF
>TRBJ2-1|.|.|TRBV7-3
TGTGCCAGCAGCTTAAACGTAGCGAGGGAAATCAATGAGCAGTTCTTC
CASSLNVAREINEQFF
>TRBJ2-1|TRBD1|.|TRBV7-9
TGTGCCAGCAGCATGGGACAGGGGAGGCTTGATGAGCAGTTCTTC
CASSMGQGRLDEQFF
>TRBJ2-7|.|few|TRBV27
TGTGCCAGCAGTTTAGGTAGGGGACACCCTTCCTACGAGCAGTACTTC
CASSLGRGHPSYEQYF
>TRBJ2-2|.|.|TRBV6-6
TGTGCCAGCAGTGGGGGGATCGGGGAAAACACCGGGGAGCTGTTTTTT
CASSGGIGENTGELFF
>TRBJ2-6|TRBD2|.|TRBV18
TGTGCCAGCTCACCTTTCGGCGGGGGGGGCCCTGGGGCCAACGTCCTGACTTTC
CASSPFGGGGPGANVLTF
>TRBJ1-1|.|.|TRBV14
TGTGCCAGCAGCCAAGGGCAGTACACTGAAGCTTTCTTT
CASSQGQYTEAFF
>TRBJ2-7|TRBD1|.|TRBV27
TGTGCCAGCAGTTTAGGATTCCCGACAGGGGTCTATTCCTACGAGCAGTACTTC
CASSLGFPTGVYSYEQYF
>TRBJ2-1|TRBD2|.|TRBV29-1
TGCAGCGTTGTTGGACTAGCGGCTCCAAGGGCCTACAATGAGCAGTTCTTC
CSVVGLAAPRAYNEQFF
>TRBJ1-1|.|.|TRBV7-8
TGTGCCAGCAGCTTATGGACACAGACCACTGAAGCTTTCTTT
CASSLWTQTTEAFF
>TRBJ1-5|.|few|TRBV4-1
TGCGCCAGCAGCCTAGTAGGGGCTAGCAATCAGCCCCAGCATTTT
CASSLVGASNQPQHF
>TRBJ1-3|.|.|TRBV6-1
TGTGCCAGCAGCGCGGGGGGAAACACCATATATTTT
CASSAGGNTIYF
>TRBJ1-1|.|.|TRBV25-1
TGTGCCAGCAGTCCTCTCGGGGGAGGACACACTGAAGCTTTCTTT
CASSPLGGGHTEAFF
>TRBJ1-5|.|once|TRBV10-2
TGCGCCAGCAGTGAGAGCAGGGTTGGTCAGCCCCAGCATTTT
CASSESRVGQPQHF
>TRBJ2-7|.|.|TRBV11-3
TGTGCCAGCAGCTCACTCTCCTACGAGCAGTACTTC
CASSSLSYEQYF
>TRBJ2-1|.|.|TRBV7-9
TGTGCCAGCACGATGGGCGGGATGGACAATGAGCAGTTCTTC
CASTMGGMDNEQFF
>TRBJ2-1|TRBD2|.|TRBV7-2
TGTGCCAGCAGGAAGGGACTAGTTGAGGATGAGCAGTTCTTC
CASRKGLVEDEQFF
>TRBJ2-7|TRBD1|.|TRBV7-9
TGTGCCAGCAGCACCGAGGGGGCTTTGGGGTACGAGCAGTACTTC
CASSTEGALGYEQYF
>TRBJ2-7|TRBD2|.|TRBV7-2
TGTGCCAGCAGCCCCGGGACTAGTTTGGAGCAGTACTTC
CASSPGTSLEQYF
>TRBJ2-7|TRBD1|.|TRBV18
TGTGCCAGCTCACCAGGGACAGGGGGATACGAGCAGTACTTC
CASSPGTGGYEQYF
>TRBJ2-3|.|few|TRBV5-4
TGTGCCAGCAGCTTAATCGGAGATACGCAGTATTTT
CASSLIGDTQYF
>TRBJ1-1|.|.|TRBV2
TGTGCCAGCAGTGAAGCCGTGTACACTGAAGCTTTCTTT
CASSEAVYTEAFF
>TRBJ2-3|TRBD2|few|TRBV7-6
TGTGCCAGCAGCGCGAGGGGACTAGCGGGACCAGATACGCAGTATTTT
CASSARGLAGPDTQYF
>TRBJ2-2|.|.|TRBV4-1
TGCGCCAGCAGCCAAGATGAGGCAGTCCCCCGGGAGCTGTTTTTT
CASSQDEAVPRELFF
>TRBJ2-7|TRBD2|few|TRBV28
TGTGCCAGCAGTGGGACTAGCGGAGCCTACGAGCAGTACTTC
CASSGTSGAYEQYF
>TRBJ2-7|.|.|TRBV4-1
TGCGCCAGCAGCCAAGTAACCACCCTGCCGGGCGAGCAGTACTTC
CASSQVTTLPGEQYF
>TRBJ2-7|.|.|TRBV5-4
TGTGCCAGCAGCTTGTACCGGGACTGGTCCTACGAGCAGTACTTC
CASSLYRDWSYEQYF
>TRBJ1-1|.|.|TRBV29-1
TGCAGCGTTGGCGGGGGAAGGCCCATGAACACTGAAGCTTTCTTT
CSVGGGRPMNTEAFF
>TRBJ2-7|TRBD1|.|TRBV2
TGTGCCAGCAGCGGACAGGGCAGGACCTACGAGCAGTACTTC
CASSGQGRTYEQYF
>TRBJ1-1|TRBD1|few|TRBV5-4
TGTGCCAGCAGTAAAGACAGGGCGAACACTGAAGCTTTCTTT
CASSKDRANTEAFF
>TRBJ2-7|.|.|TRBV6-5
TGTGCCAGCAGTTACTCGTCGCCGGGGTACGAGCAGTACTTC
CASSYSSPGYEQYF
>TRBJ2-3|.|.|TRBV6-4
TGTGCCAGCAGTGACTCGGCTCGCGGTAACACAGATACGCAGTATTTT
CASSDSARGNTDTQYF
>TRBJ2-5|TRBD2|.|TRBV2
TGTGCCAGCAGTGAATTTAGCGGGAGGCCGGAGACCCAGTACTTC
CASSEFSGRPETQYF
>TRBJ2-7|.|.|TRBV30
TGTGCCTGGAGTGTACGAATCTGGGTTCCGGGCGAGCAGTACTTC
CAWSVRIWVPGEQYF
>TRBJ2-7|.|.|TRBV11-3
TGTGCCAGCAGCTTATATCCCGGAGGGCTAGACCGCTACGAGCAGTACTTC
CASSLYPGGLDRYEQYF
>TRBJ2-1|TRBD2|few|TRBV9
TGTGCCAGCAGCCTGGGGGGACTAGCGGGAGTGGAGGAGCAGTTCTTC
CASSLGGLAGVEEQFF
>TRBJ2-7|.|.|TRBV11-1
TGTGCCAGCAGCTTGTCACTACTTACCTACGAGCAGTACTTC
CASSLSLLTYEQYF
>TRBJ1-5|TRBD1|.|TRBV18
TGTGCCAGCTCACCGGGACAGGGGCAGCCCCAGCATTTT
CASSPGQGQPQHF
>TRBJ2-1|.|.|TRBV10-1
TGCGCCAGCAGTGATTATCGAGGAATCTCCTACAATGAGCAGTTCTTC
CASSDYRGISYNEQFF
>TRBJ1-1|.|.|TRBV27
TGTGCCAGCAGTTTAGCCCCCGGAGTGAACACTGAAGCTTTCTTT
CASSLAPGVNTEAFF
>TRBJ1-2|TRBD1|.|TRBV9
TGTGCCAGCAGCCCCCAGGACAGGGGCTACACCTTC
CASSPQDRGYTF
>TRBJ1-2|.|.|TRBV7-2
TGTGCCAGCAGCTTAGGTTCTCACTATGGCTACACCTTC
CASSLGSHYGYTF